The clone carrying this T cell receptor (beta chain) was seen a handful of times. These data are taken from a study of blood T cell repertoires in COVID-19. Turning to the study itself: Some COVID-19 samples were acute and others convalescent; all came from the United States, Italy and Spain. T cells, B-cell-depleted T cells, or PBMCs provided the cDNA or gDNA that served as material.

Germline V lookup: CDR1 SGHDN, CDR2 FVKESK. V lost 3 bases, J lost 8 bases, and 9 bases stayed unmatched. The CDR3 is 15 amino acids. In the authors' methods: How many nucleated cells were present was estimated from reference gene primer amplification. TCRdb's table, derived via immunoSEQ multiplex PCR, lists solely in-frame clones and lacks some. V, J and clone size reflect that table, while D and trimming were determined from the DNA. The sample lists some 180,000 clones; around 85% were seen once. This sequence joins TRBV14 and TRBJ1-4, with 7 nucleotides matching TRBD1. Sequenced input: peripheral blood. The clonotype was recovered from a woman aged 60-70 years with acute or convalescent COVID-19. For the CDR3, the DNA is TGTGCCAGCAGCCAGCACGGAGGGGGCGAGGAAAAACTGTTTTTT. It translates to CASSQHGGGEEKLFF.